This TCR beta chain came from a study of radiation and T cells in renal cell carcinoma. Clones were sequenced by immunoSEQ multiplex PCR, and TCRdb holds only the in-frame ones, with some missing. The sample consists of roughly 130,000 clones, 88% of them appearing once. Germline assignment: CDR1 LGHNA and CDR2 YSLEER. The CDR3 is 16 amino acids. Deletions cut 7 bases from V and 3 bases from J, with 21 bases between. The sample's time point: blood 2 weeks post-SBRT. The treatment: 15 Gy SBRT to primary tumor, nephrectomy 4 weeks later. The sequenced sample was blood, obtained from a patient whose treatment included radiotherapy and nephrectomy. The TCR sequence derives from a woman in her sixties or seventies with renal cell carcinoma. The V gene is TRBV4-3, the J gene TRBJ2-5; perhaps D is TRBD1 or TRBD2 (7 bases each). This chain's CDR3 is CASILTLPGGEETQYF. In DNA form, the CDR3 reads TGCGCCAGCATCTTAACTCTCCCAGGGGGGGAAGAGACCCAGTACTTC.